Included here is one T cell receptor (beta chain) sequence, with context. PCR used 60 Vbeta primers and 13 Jbeta primers. Some clones are missing from TCRdb's copy, which holds only in-frame ones; the method was immunoSEQ multiplex PCR. The sample records around 100,000 clones, around two thirds being singletons. The sample is drawn from a study of cytomegalovirus exposure and HLA in healthy donors. The V gene lost 8 bases and the J gene lost 3 bases, with 18 bases spanning the gap. The CDR3 totals 14 residues. Germline CDR1 reads SQVTM; CDR2 reads ANQGSEA. This sequence originates from a man aged 30-40 years in good health and CMV-seropositive. Specimen: PBMCs. The chain uses TRBV29-1 and TRBJ2-3, with TRBD1 as a possible D gene (6 bases). The CDR3 reads CSISKGQGTDTQYF. The CDR3 coding sequence is TGCAGCATCTCGAAAGGTCAGGGGACAGATACGCAGTATTTT.